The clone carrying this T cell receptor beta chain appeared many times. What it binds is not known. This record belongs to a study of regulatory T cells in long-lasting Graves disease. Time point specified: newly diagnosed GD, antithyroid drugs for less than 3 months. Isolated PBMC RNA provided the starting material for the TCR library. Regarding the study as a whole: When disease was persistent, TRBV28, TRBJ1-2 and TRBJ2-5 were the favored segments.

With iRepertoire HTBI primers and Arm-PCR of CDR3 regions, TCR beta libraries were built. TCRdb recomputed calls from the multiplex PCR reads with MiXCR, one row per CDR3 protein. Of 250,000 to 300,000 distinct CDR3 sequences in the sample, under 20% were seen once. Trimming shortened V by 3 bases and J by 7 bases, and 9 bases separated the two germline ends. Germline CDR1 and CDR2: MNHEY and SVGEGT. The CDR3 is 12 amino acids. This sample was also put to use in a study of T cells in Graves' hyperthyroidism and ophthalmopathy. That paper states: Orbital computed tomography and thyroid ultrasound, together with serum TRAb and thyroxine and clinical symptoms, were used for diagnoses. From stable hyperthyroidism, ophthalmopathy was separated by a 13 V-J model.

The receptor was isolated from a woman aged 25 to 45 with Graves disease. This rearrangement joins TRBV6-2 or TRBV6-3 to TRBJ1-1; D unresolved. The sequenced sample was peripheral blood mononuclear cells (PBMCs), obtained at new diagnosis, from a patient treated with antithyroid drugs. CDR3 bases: TGTGCCAGCAGTTATGGCCGGGATGAAGCTTTCTTT. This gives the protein CASSYGRDEAFF.